This TCR beta chain emerged from a study of regulatory T cells in long-lasting Graves disease. Comment on this clonotype: A much bigger clone sits one base away, suggesting this may be a read error.

CDR3-region Arm-PCR and iRepertoire HTBI primers produced the TCR beta libraries. Per the original data handling: Across the samples, identification revealed roughly 56 TRBV and about 15 TRBJ segments. TCRdb used MiXCR to reprocess the multiplex PCR reads, holding one entry per CDR3 protein. None of the V and J calls come from the authors' own analysis; TCRdb made them. The sample gives roughly 500,000 distinct CDR3 sequences, roughly 13% of which show up once; approximately 9.3% is in the top ten. Time point indicated: newly diagnosed GD, antithyroid drugs for less than 3 months. Generation of the TCR library employed RNA extracted from PBMCs. The same sample was also used in a study of T cells in Graves' hyperthyroidism and ophthalmopathy. That investigation notes: Graves' hyperthyroidism without ophthalmopathy progression within 18 months was termed stable. The diagnoses drew upon clinical symptoms, serum thyroxine and TRAb, thyroid ultrasound and orbital computed tomography. With the HTBI primer set, the TCR CDR3 went through a first round of RT-PCR.

The material was peripheral blood mononuclear cells (PBMCs), obtained at new diagnosis, from a patient treated with antithyroid drugs. The receptor was isolated from a man under 40 with Graves disease.

CDR3 in amino acids: CASSPSTSTDTLYF. The CDR3 nucleotides are TGTGCCAGCAGCCCATCAACTAGCACAGATACGCTGTATTTT. This chain joins TRBV11-2 and TRBJ2-3, with D maybe TRBD2 (6 bases). CDR1 and CDR2 from the germline V gene are SGHAT and FQNNGV. The CDR3 runs 14 residues.